These 21 T cell receptor beta chains were all obtained from the same sample, sequenced in a study of T-cell memory formation after mild COVID-19. TCRdb processed the 5' RACE reads anew with MiXCR; each CDR3 protein has one entry. Among roughly 350,000 distinct CDR3 sequences listed, 25% to 30% were seen once. The sample consisted of PBMCs or a T cell subset sorted from them (not recorded which). The receptors were sampled from an adult woman who had mild COVID-19 (a few samples of this study predate the infection). Cell type and time point are not known.

The table lists this clonotype with a few counts. Here the CDR3 reads CASGFGTGGDYGYTF. The CDR3 DNA sequence: TGTGCTAGTGGTTTTGGGACAGGGGGAGACTATGGCTACACCTTC. J is TRBJ1-2 and V is TRBV12-5; TRBD1 agrees at 11 bases. With V trimmed by 3 bases and J by 3 bases, 3 bases remained unmatched. Germline V gene lookup returns CDR1 LGHNT and CDR2 FRNRAP. The CDR3 has 15 residues.

V and J are TRBV12-3 or TRBV12-4 and TRBJ1-2; D not certain. This CDR3 contains 13 residues. Trimming pared 2 bases from V and 3 bases from J, leaving 7 bases between. The CDR3 bases are TGTGCCAGCAGTTTAAGGGAGGACTATGGCTACACCTTC. Residues: CASSLREDYGYTF.

A few counts support this clonotype. V gene TRBV2 combines with J gene TRBJ2-3; D is perhaps TRBD1 or TRBD2 (6 bases each). The ends were cut back, 6 bases at V and 4 bases at J, with 11 bases in the middle. There are 13 residues in the CDR3. From germline, CDR1 is SNHLY and CDR2 FYNNEI. CDR3 DNA sequence: TGTGCCAGCAGAGGGGGGCCCGCAGATACGCAGTATTTT. Its translation is CASRGGPADTQYF. Together with reference TRBV2 and TRBJ2-3, the CDR3 gives the full variable domain: EPEVTQTPSHQVTQMGQEVILRCVPISNHLYFYWYRQILGQKVEFLVSFYNNEISEKSEIFDDQFSVERPDGSNFTLKIRSTKLEDSAMYFCASRGGPADTQYFGPGTRLTVL.

This clonotype came up a few times. V is TRBV20-1 and J is TRBJ2-1, with 14 nucleotides matching TRBD2. After removal of 7 bases from V and 8 bases from J, the junction contained 7 bases not matched to a gene. The CDR3 covers 14 residues. Germline V CDR1 and CDR2: DFQATT, SNEGSKA (reference sequence). For the CDR3, the DNA is TGCAGTGTCTTGACTAGCGGGGGGGCCCATGAGCAGTTCTTC. Amino acids: CSVLTSGGAHEQFF.

This clonotype was observed a handful of times. The rearrangement links TRBV27 to TRBJ2-3, with TRBD2 matching over 11 bases. With V trimmed by 6 bases and J by 2 bases, 7 bases remained unmatched. CDR3 length: 16 amino acids. Looked up from germline, CDR1 is MNHEY and CDR2 is SMNVEV (reference sequence). CDR3 sequence (DNA): TGTGCCAGCAGCACCCTACTAGCGGGAGTCACAGATACGCAGTATTTT. Protein sequence: CASSTLLAGVTDTQYF.

The chain carries TRBV5-1 and TRBJ2-3; 8 bases are shared with TRBD2. This CDR3 is built from 17 residues. The V gene end was trimmed by 3 bases and the J gene end by 0 bases; junction bases not matched to a gene: 9. The germline CDR1 and CDR2 sequences are SGHRS and YFSETQ. CDR3 sequence reads: CASSYQRSGSSTDTQYF. CDR3 sequence (DNA): TGCGCCAGCAGCTATCAAAGAAGCGGGAGCAGCACAGATACGCAGTATTTT. The variable domain in full, with the rest retrieved from reference TRBV5-1 and TRBJ2-3, is KAGVTQTPRYLIKTRGQQVTLSCSPISGHRSVSWYQQTPGQGLQFLFEYFSETQRNKGNFPGRFSGRQFSNSRSEMNVSTLELGDSALYLCASSYQRSGSSTDTQYFGPGTRLTVL.

This clonotype was observed a handful of times. This rearrangement joins TRBV11-1 to TRBJ2-3, with unresolved D. CDR3 size: 15 residues. Trimming shortened V by 1 base and J by 2 bases, and 10 bases separated the two germline ends. The germline V gene encodes CDR1 SGHAT and CDR2 FQDESV (reference sequence). The CDR3 is CASSLEGTYTDTQYF. As DNA, the CDR3 is TGTGCCAGCAGCTTAGAGGGAACTTACACAGATACGCAGTATTTT.

The chain has TRBV7-2 and TRBJ2-7; TRBD2 matches 7 bases. Unmatched junction bases numbered 10, after V lost 4 bases and J lost 7 bases. Germline assignment: CDR1 SGHTA and CDR2 FQGNSA. The CDR3 loop spans 14 amino acids. This CDR3 reads CASSSLAVWGEQYF. The CDR3, as DNA: TGTGCCAGCAGCTCTCTAGCGGTCTGGGGGGAGCAGTACTTC. Full variable domain (rest looked up from reference TRBV7-2 and TRBJ2-7): GAGVSQSPSNKVTEKGKDVELRCDPISGHTALYWYRQSLGQGLEFLIYFQGNSAPDKSGLPSDRFSAERTGGSVSTLTIQRTQQEDSAVYLCASSSLAVWGEQYFGPGTRLTVT.

This clonotype has more than one count but fewer than ten. The V call is TRBV9, the J call TRBJ1-1; D perhaps matches TRBD1 (6 bases). In germline, CDR1 is SGDLS, CDR2 YYNGEE. The CDR3 loop spans 16 amino acids. V dropped 3 bases and J dropped 0 bases, with 15 bases sitting between them. The CDR3 loop is CASSAGGHLMNTEAFF. The DNA for the CDR3 is TGTGCCAGCAGCGCCGGGGGGCACCTCATGAACACTGAAGCTTTCTTT.

This chain joins TRBV2 and TRBJ2-7; D is unresolved. V was shortened by 3 bases and J by 3 bases, with 15 bases between the two germline ends. This CDR3 region has 15 residues. Germline V CDR1 and CDR2: SNHLY, FYNNEI. The CDR3 region is CASSDGIGSFYEQYF. The CDR3 nucleotides are TGTGCCAGCAGTGATGGTATTGGAAGTTTCTACGAGCAGTACTTC.

The chain carries TRBV7-2 and TRBJ2-1; tentative D call: TRBD2 (6 bases). The CDR3 length is 16 residues. The V end lost 1 base, the J end lost 8 bases, and 18 bases lay between the germline ends. In germline, CDR1 is SGHTA, CDR2 FQGNSA. The CDR3 region is CASSLGGVVTVYEQFF. DNA for the CDR3: TGTGCCAGCAGCTTAGGGGGGGTAGTTACGGTCTATGAGCAGTTCTTC.

V usage is TRBV19 and J usage is TRBJ1-5; 7 bases fit TRBD1. The V gene's germline CDR1 is LNHDA and CDR2 SQIVND (reference sequence). Trimming at V came to 2 bases and at J to 6 bases, leaving 7 bases not matched to a gene. The CDR3 sequence is 15 residues long. CDR3 region: CASSIKGGGSQPQHF. In DNA, the CDR3 is TGTGCCAGTAGTATAAAAGGGGGCGGCAGTCAGCCCCAGCATTTT.

This clonotype came up a few times. The chain joins TRBV27 to TRBJ2-5, with TRBD1 as a possible D gene (5 bases). Trimming took 4 bases from V and 4 from J, leaving 13 bases between them. Per germline, CDR1 MNHEY and CDR2 SMNVEV (reference sequence). This CDR3 spans 14 amino acids. The chain's CDR3 is CASSSSRVTETQYF. The CDR3 bases are TGTGCCAGCAGTTCCAGCAGGGTTACAGAGACCCAGTACTTC.

This clonotype was seen a few times. The chain has TRBV20-1 and TRBJ2-1, with D tentatively TRBD1 (6 bases). In germline, CDR1 is DFQATT, CDR2 SNEGSKA (reference sequence). The CDR3 spans 11 residues. V lost 5 bases, J lost 4 bases, and 6 bases lay in between. The CDR3 DNA reads TGCAGTGCTGACAGGTACAATGAGCAGTTCTTC. This sequence encodes CSADRYNEQFF.

In this sample, this clonotype turned up a few times. The rearrangement uses TRBV4-1 and TRBJ1-4; D gene unclear. The CDR3 contains 15 residues. Trimming cost V 2 bases and J 7 bases, with 14 bases left between them. Germline assignment: CDR1 MGHRA and CDR2 YSYEKL. The CDR3 loop is CASSQFEPLVEKLFF. CDR3 sequence (DNA): TGCGCCAGCAGCCAATTTGAGCCCCTGGTTGAAAAACTGTTTTTT.

V and J are TRBV20-1 and TRBJ1-2; 10 bases align to TRBD1. This CDR3 has 14 amino acids. Germline lookup yields CDR1 DFQATT and CDR2 SNEGSKA (reference sequence). This CDR3 reads CRLTGGATNYGYTF. DNA of the CDR3: TGCCGACTGACAGGGGGCGCGACTAACTATGGCTACACCTTC.

J is TRBJ2-7 and V is TRBV12-3 or TRBV12-4, with 8 bases identical to TRBD1. V shed 5 bases, J shed 1 base, and the junction held 7 bases outside the gene matches. The CDR3 is made up of 15 amino acids. The CDR3 here is CASSPNDRGSYEQYF. The CDR3 DNA follows: TGTGCCAGCAGTCCCAACGACAGGGGATCCTACGAGCAGTACTTC.

DNA for the CDR3: TGTGCCTGGAGTGTATCAGGGACCCAGTACTTC. Amino acids: CAWSVSGTQYF. V usage is TRBV30 and J usage is TRBJ2-5; D remains unclear. There are 11 residues in the CDR3. Germline assignment: CDR1 GTSNPN and CDR2 SVGIG (reference sequence). Trimming cost V 0 bases and J 7 bases, with 6 bases left between them.

The rearrangement uses TRBV5-6 and TRBJ2-7, with D hard to call. The V end was cut by 1 base, the J end by 6 bases, with 11 bases between. Germline V gene data show CDR1 as SGHDT and CDR2 as YYEEEE. The CDR3 is made up of 13 amino acids. CDR3 region: CASSLWPGPEQYF. DNA for the CDR3: TGTGCCAGCAGCTTGTGGCCAGGCCCCGAGCAGTACTTC.

Ten or more counts support this clonotype. CDR3 in amino acids: CASSLVSYNEQFF. In nucleotides, the CDR3 is TGTGCCAGCAGCTTAGTCTCCTACAATGAGCAGTTCTTC. V and J are TRBV5-5 and TRBJ2-1, with D unresolved. V dropped 2 bases and J dropped 0 bases, with 3 bases sitting between them. Germline loops: CDR1 SGHKS, CDR2 YYEKEE (reference sequence). The CDR3 is 13 amino acids.

The V and J genes are TRBV7-9 and TRBJ1-1; D is unclear. Germline CDR1 reads SEHNR; CDR2 reads FQNEAQ (reference sequence). The V gene lost 3 bases and the J gene lost 3 bases, with 17 bases spanning the gap. The CDR3 spans 16 residues. The CDR3 region is CASSFSVRLTDTEAFF. In DNA, the CDR3 is TGTGCCAGCAGCTTTTCAGTTCGTTTAACGGACACTGAAGCTTTCTTT.